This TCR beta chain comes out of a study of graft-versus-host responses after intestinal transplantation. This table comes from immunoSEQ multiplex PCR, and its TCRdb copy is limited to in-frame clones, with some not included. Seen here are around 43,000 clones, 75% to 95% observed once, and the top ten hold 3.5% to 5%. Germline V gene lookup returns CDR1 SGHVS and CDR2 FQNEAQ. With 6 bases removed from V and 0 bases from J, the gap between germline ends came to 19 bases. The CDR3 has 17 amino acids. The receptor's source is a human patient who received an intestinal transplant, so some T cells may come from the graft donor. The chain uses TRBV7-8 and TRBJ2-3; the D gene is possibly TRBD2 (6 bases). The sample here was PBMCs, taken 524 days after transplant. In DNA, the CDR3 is TGTGCCAGCAGTCCCTTCGCCGGGGGTTCTAGCACAGATACGCAGTATTTT. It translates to CASSPFAGGSSTDTQYF.